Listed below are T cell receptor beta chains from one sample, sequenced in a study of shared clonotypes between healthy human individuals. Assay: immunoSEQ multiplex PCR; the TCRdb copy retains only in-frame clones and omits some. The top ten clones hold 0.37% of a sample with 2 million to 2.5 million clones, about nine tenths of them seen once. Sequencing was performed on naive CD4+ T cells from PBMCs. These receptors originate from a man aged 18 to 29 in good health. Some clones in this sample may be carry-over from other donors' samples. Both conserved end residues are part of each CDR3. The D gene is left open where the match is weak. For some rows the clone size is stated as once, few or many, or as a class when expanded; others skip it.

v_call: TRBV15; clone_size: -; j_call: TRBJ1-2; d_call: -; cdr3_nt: TGTGCCACCAGCAGAGAGGGGCTGGCCTCTAACTATGGCTACACCTTC; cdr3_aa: CATSREGLASNYGYTF
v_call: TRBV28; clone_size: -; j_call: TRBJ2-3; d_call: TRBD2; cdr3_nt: TGTGCCAGCAGTTCCCCCACCGGGACTAGCGGAGGGACAGATACGCAGTATTTT; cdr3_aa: CASSSPTGTSGGTDTQYF
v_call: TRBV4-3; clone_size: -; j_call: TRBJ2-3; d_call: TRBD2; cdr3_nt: TGCGCCAGCAGAGGACTAGCGACAGATACGCAGTATTTT; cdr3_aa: CASRGLATDTQYF
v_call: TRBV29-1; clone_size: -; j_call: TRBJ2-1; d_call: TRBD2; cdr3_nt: TGCAGCCCCGGACTAGCGGGATCCTACAATGAGCAGTTCTTC; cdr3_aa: CSPGLAGSYNEQFF
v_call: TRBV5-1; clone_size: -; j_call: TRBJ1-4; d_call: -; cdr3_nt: TGCGCCAGCAGCTCCCCGGGGGCAACTAATGAAAAACTGTTTTTT; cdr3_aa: CASSSPGATNEKLFF
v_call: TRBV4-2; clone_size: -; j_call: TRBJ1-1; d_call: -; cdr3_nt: TGTGCCAGCAGCCCGCTTCTACAGGGTCCTGAAGCTTTCTTT; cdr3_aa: CASSPLLQGPEAFF
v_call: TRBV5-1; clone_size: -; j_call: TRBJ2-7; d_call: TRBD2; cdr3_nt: TGCGCCAGCAGCAGAAGCGGGGACGTGATCGAGCAGTACTTC; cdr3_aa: CASSRSGDVIEQYF
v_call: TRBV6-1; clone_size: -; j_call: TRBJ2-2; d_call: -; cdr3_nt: TGTGCCAGCGGGGGGGCGCCGGCCGGGGAGCTGTTTTTT; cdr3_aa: CASGGAPAGELFF
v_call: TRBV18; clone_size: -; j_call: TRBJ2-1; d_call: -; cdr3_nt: TGTGCCAGCTCTGAGTCCAGCGGGTACCACTACTCCTACAATGAGCAGTTCTTC; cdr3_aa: CASSESSGYHYSYNEQFF
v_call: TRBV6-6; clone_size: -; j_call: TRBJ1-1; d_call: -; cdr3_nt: TGTGCCAGCAGTTTTACAGAGGGTATAACTGAAGCTTTCTTT; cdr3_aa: CASSFTEGITEAFF
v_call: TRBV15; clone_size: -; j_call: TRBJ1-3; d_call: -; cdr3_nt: TGTGCCACCAGCAGAGGGGATTCGGGCTCTGGAAACACCATATATTTT; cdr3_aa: CATSRGDSGSGNTIYF
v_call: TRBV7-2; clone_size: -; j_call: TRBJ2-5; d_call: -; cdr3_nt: TGTGCCAGCAGCTTACTTTCCACAGGCGAGACCCAGTACTTC; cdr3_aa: CASSLLSTGETQYF
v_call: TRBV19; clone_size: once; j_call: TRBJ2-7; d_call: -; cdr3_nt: TGTGCCAGTAGTATAGACGAGGGACGCCGCGAGCAGTACTTC; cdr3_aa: CASSIDEGRREQYF
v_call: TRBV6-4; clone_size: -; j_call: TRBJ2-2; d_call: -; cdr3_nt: TGTGCCAGCAGTGACTCCGTAGGGAACACCGGGGAGCTGTTTTTT; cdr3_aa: CASSDSVGNTGELFF
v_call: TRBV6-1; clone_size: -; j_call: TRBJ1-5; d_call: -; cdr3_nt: TGTGCCAGCAGTGAACGGCAGGGTCCCCCCCAGCCCCAGCATTTT; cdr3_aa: CASSERQGPPQPQHF
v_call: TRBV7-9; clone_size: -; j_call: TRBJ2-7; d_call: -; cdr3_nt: TGTGCCAGCAGCTTAAGCGGACAGACCTACGAGCAGTACTTC; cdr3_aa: CASSLSGQTYEQYF
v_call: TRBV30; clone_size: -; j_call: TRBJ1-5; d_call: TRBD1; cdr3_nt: TGTGCCTGGAGTGTACGCGACAGGGTGGGCAATCAGCCCCAGCATTTT; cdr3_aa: CAWSVRDRVGNQPQHF
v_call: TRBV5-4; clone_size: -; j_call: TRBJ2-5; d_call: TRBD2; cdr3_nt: TGTGCCAGCAGCTTGGGCGGGAGGGCCGTTCGGGAGACCCAGTACTTC; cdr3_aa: CASSLGGRAVRETQYF
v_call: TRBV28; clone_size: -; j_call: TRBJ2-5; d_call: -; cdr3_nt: TGTGCCAGCAGTCGCCCCCAGGGAATGGAGGAGACCCAGTACTTC; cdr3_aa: CASSRPQGMEETQYF
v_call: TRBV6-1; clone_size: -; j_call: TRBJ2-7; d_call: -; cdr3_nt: TGTGCCAGCAGTGTAAGCGGCTACGAGCAGTACTTC; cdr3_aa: CASSVSGYEQYF
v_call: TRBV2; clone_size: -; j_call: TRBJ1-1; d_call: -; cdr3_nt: TGTGCCAGCAGTGGGCAGGCGAACACTGAAGCTTTCTTT; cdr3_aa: CASSGQANTEAFF